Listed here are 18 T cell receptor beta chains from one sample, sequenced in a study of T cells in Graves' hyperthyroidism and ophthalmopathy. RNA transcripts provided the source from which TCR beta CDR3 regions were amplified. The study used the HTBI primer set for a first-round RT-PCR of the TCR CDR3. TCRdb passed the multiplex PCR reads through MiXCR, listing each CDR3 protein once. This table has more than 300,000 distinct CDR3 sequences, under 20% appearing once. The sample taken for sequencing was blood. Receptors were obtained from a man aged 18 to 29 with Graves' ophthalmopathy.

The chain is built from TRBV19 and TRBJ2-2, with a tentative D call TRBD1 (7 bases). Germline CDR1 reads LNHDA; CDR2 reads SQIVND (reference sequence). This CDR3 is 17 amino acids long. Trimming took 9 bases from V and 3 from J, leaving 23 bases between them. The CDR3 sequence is CASRRGLGQLHTGELFF. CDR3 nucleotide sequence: TGTGCCAGCAGACGGGGGTTGGGACAGTTACACACCGGGGAGCTGTTTTTT.

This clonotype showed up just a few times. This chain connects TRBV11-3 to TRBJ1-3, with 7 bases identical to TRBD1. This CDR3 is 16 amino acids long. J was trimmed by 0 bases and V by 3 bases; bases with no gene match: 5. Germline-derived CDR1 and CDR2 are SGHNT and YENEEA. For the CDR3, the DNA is TGTGCCAGCAGCTTGACAGGGTCGAGCTCTGGAAACACCATATATTTT. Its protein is CASSLTGSSSGNTIYF.

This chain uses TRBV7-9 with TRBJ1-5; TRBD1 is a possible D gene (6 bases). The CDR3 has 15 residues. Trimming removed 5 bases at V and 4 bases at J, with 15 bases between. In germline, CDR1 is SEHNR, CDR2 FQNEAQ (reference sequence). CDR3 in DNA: TGTGCCAGCAGCCCGGGACACTCCGGAAATCAGCCCCAGCATTTT. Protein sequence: CASSPGHSGNQPQHF.

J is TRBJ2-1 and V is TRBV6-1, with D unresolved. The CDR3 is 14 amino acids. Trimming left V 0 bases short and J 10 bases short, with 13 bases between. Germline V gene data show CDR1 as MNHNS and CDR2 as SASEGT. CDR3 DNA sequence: TGTGCCAGCAGTGAAGCCGGTTTATGGGAAGAGCAGTTCTTC. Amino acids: CASSEAGLWEEQFF.

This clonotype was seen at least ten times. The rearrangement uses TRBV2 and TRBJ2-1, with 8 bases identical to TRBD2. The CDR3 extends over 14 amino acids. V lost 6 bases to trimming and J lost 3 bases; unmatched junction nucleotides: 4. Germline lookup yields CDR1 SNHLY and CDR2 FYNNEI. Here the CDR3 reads CASRNGGGYNEQFF. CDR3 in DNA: TGTGCCAGCAGAAACGGGGGGGGCTACAATGAGCAGTTCTTC.

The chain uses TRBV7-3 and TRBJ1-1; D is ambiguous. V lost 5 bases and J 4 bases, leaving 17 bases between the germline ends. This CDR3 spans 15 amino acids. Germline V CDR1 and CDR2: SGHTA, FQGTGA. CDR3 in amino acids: CASSPRVGPSTEAFF. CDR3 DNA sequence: TGTGCCAGCAGCCCTCGTGTGGGTCCGAGCACTGAAGCTTTCTTT.

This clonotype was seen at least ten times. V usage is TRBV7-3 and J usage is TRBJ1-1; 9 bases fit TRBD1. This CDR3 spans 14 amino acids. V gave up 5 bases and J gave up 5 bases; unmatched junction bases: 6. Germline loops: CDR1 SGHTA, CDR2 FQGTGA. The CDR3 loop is CASSPDRGLTEAFF. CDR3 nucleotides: TGTGCCAGCAGCCCGGACAGGGGCCTTACTGAAGCTTTCTTT.

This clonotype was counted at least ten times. This CDR3 reads CASSFEGRGYTF. The CDR3 DNA is TGTGCCAGCAGTTTCGAGGGCCGCGGCTACACCTTC. The chain carries TRBV28 and TRBJ1-2; D remains unclear. This CDR3 has 12 residues. V was clipped by 3 bases and J by 8 bases, with 10 bases between them. CDR1 and CDR2 from the germline V gene are MDHEN and SYDVKM.

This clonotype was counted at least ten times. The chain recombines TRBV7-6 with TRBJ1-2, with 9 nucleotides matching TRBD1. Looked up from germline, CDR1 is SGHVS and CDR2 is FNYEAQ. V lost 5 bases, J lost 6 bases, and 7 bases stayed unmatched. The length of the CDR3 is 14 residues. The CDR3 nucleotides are TGTGCCAGCAGCCGTAGCCGACAGGGGGATGGCTACACCTTC. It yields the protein CASSRSRQGDGYTF.

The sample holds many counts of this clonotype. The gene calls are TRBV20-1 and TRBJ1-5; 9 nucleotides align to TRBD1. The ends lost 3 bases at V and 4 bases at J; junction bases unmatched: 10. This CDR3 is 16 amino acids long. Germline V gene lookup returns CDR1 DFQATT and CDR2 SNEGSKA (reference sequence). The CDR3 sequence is CSASRRQGVRNQPQHF. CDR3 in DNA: TGCAGTGCTAGTCGGCGACAGGGGGTTAGGAATCAGCCCCAGCATTTT.

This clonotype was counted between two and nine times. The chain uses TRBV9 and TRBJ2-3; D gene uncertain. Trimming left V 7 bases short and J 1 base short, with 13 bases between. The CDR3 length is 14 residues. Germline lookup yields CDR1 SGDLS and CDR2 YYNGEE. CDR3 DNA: TGTGCCAGCGGCGGACCGGACGGCACAGATACGCAGTATTTT. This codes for CASGGPDGTDTQYF.

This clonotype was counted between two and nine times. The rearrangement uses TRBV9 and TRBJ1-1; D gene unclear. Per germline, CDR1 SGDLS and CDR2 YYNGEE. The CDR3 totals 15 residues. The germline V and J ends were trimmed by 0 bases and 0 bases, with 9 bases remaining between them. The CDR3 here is CASSVDVLMNTEAFF. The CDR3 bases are TGTGCCAGCAGCGTAGACGTGCTCATGAACACTGAAGCTTTCTTT. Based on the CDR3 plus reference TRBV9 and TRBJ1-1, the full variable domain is DSGVTQTPKHLITATGQRVTLRCSPRSGDLSVYWYQQSLDQGLQFLIQYYNGEERAKGNILERFSAQQFPDLHSELNLSSLELGDSALYFCASSVDVLMNTEAFFGQGTRLTVV.

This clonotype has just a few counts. CDR3 sequence: CASSSGRGQGANVLTF. Here the CDR3 DNA reads TGTGCCAGCTCGAGCGGCCGGGGGCAAGGGGCCAACGTCCTGACTTTC. This rearrangement joins TRBV6-1 to TRBJ2-6; D is possibly TRBD1 or TRBD2 (6 bases each). Trimming left V 8 bases short and J 4 bases short, with 18 bases between. This CDR3 region has 16 residues. The germline CDR1 and CDR2 sequences are MNHNS and SASEGT.

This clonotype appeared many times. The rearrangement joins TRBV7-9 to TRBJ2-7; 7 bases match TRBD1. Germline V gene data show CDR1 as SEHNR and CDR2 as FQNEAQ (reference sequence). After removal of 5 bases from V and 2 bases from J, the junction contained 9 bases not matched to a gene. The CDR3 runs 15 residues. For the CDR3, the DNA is TGTGCCAGCAGCCGACAGGGCCCCCTTCCCTACGAGCAGTACTTC. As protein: CASSRQGPLPYEQYF. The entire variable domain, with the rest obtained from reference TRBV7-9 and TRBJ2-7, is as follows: DTGVSQNPRHKITKRGQNVTFRCDPISEHNRLYWYRQTLGQGPEFLTYFQNEAQLEKSRLLSDRFSAERPKGSFSTLEIQRTEQGDSAMYLCASSRQGPLPYEQYFGPGTRLTVT.

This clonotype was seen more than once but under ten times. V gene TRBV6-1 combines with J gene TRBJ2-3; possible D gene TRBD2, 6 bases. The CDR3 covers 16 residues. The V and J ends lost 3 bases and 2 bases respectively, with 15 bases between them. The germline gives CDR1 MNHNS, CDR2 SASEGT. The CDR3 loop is CASSDFGGVHTDTQYF. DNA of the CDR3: TGTGCCAGCAGTGATTTTGGAGGGGTTCACACAGATACGCAGTATTTT.

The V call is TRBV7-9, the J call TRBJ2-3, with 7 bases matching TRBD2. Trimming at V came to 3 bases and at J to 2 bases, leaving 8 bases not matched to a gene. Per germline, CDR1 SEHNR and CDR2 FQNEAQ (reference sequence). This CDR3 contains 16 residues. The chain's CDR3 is CASSLPRREITDTQYF. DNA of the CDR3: TGTGCCAGCAGCTTGCCGCGGCGGGAGATCACAGATACGCAGTATTTT.

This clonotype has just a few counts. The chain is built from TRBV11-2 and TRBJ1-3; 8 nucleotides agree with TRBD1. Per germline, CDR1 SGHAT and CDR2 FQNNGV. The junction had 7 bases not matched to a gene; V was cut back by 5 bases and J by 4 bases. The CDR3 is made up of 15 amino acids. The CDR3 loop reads CASSPGDRFGNTIYF. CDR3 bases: TGTGCCAGCAGCCCAGGGGACAGGTTCGGAAACACCATATATTTT. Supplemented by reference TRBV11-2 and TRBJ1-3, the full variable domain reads EAGVAQSPRYKIIEKRQSVAFWCNPISGHATLYWYQQILGQGPKLLIQFQNNGVVDDSQLPKDRFSAERLKGVDSTLKIQPAKLEDSAVYLCASSPGDRFGNTIYFGEGSWLTVV.

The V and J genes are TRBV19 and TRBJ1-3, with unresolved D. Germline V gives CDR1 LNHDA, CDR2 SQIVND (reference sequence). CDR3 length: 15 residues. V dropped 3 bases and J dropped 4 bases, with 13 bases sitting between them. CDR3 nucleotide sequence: TGTGCCAGTAGTATGGAGTCCCTGGAGGGAAACACCATATATTTT. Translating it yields CASSMESLEGNTIYF.